This TCR beta chain was identified in a study of beta chain features in type 1 diabetes. The authors reverse transcribed all of the isolated RNA, so sequencing captured expressed TCRB transcripts. Profiling relied on immunoSEQ multiplex PCR, and the TCRdb table lists in-frame clones only, not all of them. The sample yields about 130,000 clones, 9% to 9.5% seen once. This clone was seen a handful of times. Trimming removed 8 bases at V and 0 bases at J, with 5 bases between. Germline assignment: CDR1 MNHEY and CDR2 SVGAGI. There are 12 residues in the CDR3. V usage is TRBV6-5 and J usage is TRBJ1-3; perhaps TRBD1 as D (5 bases). The sequenced material came from central memory CD4+ T cells from blood. This clonotype was sampled from a young man in good health. For the CDR3, the DNA is TGTGCCAGCCAGGGCTCTGGAAACACCATATATTTT. Protein product: CASQGSGNTIYF.